Below are 18 T cell receptor beta chains sequenced from a single sample in a study of blood T cell repertoires in COVID-19. Data came from immunoSEQ multiplex PCR; TCRdb stores just in-frame clones and leaves some out. The table lists roughly 110,000 clones, around nine tenths of them singletons. The specimen sequenced was peripheral blood. Receptors were obtained from a woman aged 65 to 85 who had recovered from COVID-19.

The V and J genes are TRBV6-5 and TRBJ2-7; D perhaps matches TRBD2 (6 bases). Between the trimmed V and J ends, which lost 8 bases and 10 bases, there was a span of 12 bases. This CDR3 is 10 amino acids long. Germline CDR1 is MNHEY and CDR2 is SVGAGI. Here the CDR3 DNA reads TGTGCCAGCGGAAGGAGGGAACAGTACTTC. It is translated as CASGRREQYF.

This sequence joins TRBV28 and TRBJ2-1; 7 bases fit TRBD2. This CDR3 comprises 14 residues. V shed 6 bases and J 5 bases; nucleotides not matched to a gene: 7. CDR1 and CDR2 from the germline V gene are MDHEN and SYDVKM. In DNA form, the CDR3 reads TGTGCCAGCAGAGCAGCGGGATCCCACAATGAGCAGTTCTTC. This encodes CASRAAGSHNEQFF.

The chain joins TRBV6-5 to TRBJ2-2, with TRBD2 identical over 9 bases. Trimming removed 0 bases from V and 6 bases from J; junction bases left unmatched: 5. Germline loops: CDR1 MNHEY, CDR2 SVGAGI. The CDR3 loop spans 16 amino acids. The CDR3 protein is CASSYSMAGGAGELFF. Here the CDR3 DNA reads TGTGCCAGCAGTTACTCGATGGCGGGGGGGGCCGGGGAGCTGTTTTTT.

The V gene is TRBV30, the J gene TRBJ1-2; TRBD1 matches at 7 bases. Trimming at V came to 5 bases and at J to 1 base, leaving 4 bases not matched to a gene. The CDR3 sequence is 13 residues long. From germline, CDR1 is GTSNPN and CDR2 SVGIG (reference sequence). The CDR3 bases are TGTGCCTGGGGTGACAGGGATAACTATGGCTACACCTTC. Residues: CAWGDRDNYGYTF.

CDR3 DNA sequence: TGTGCCAGCAGCAGGGACAGGGGAGAGACCCAGTACTTC. It translates to CASSRDRGETQYF. The chain uses TRBV9 and TRBJ2-5; 10 bases match TRBD1. The J segment lost 4 bases and the V segment lost 4 bases, leaving 1 base of the junction unmatched. This CDR3 has 13 residues. CDR1 and CDR2 (germline): SGDLS, YYNGEE.

The chain has TRBV7-2 and TRBJ2-1; 13 bases line up with TRBD2. The CDR3 has 15 residues. J gave up 8 bases and V 3 bases, and 4 bases lay outside the gene matches. CDR1 is SGHTA, CDR2 FQGNSA, per germline. The CDR3 DNA sequence: TGTGCCAGCAGCTTTACTAGCGGGGGGGCGTATGAGCAGTTCTTC. The encoded protein is CASSFTSGGAYEQFF.

J is TRBJ1-4 and V is TRBV25-1; D unresolved. V gave up 0 bases and J gave up 11 bases, with 7 bases separating them. Germline-derived CDR1 and CDR2 are MGHDK and SYGVNS. The CDR3 is 12 amino acids. CDR3: CASSEYEGKLFF. The CDR3 nucleotides are TGTGCCAGCAGTGAATACGAGGGTAAACTGTTTTTT.

The rearrangement links TRBV11-2 to TRBJ1-6; 11 bases match TRBD1. This CDR3 region has 16 residues. J gave up 7 bases and V 4 bases, and 6 bases lay outside the gene matches. Germline V gene lookup returns CDR1 SGHAT and CDR2 FQNNGV. CDR3 coding DNA: TGTGCCAGCAGCTCAAGGACAGGGGGCGGAAATTCACCCCTCCACTTT. Amino acids: CASSSRTGGGNSPLHF.

V usage is TRBV7-2 and J usage is TRBJ1-3; 8 bases are a match to TRBD1. The CDR3 spans 16 residues. Germline CDR1 is SGHTA and CDR2 is FQGNSA. Germline trimming cut 4 bases from V and 3 bases from J; bases unmatched to any gene: 8. This CDR3 is CASSYISGGGGNTIYF. DNA of the CDR3: TGTGCCAGCAGCTATATCTCAGGGGGCGGTGGAAACACCATATATTTT.

The gene calls are TRBV7-9 and TRBJ1-2; tentatively, D is TRBD1 (5 bases). Trimming removed 5 bases from V and 4 bases from J, with 11 bases in between. The germline CDR1 and CDR2 sequences are SEHNR and FQNEAQ (reference sequence). CDR3 length equals 13 residues. As DNA, the CDR3 is TGTGCCAGCAGCCCCGACGGGGGCTATGGCTACACCTTC. Encoded protein: CASSPDGGYGYTF.

This clone showed up just once. The chain employs TRBV21-1 and TRBJ2-2; the DNA was not compared with TRBD2, the D call given in the table. TRBV21-1 is assigned pseudogene status. The CDR3 consists of 20 residues. CDR3 nucleotide sequence: TGTGCCAGCAGCCCAAAGCGGGCCCCCCGGGGGGCCAAGACCACCGGGGAGCTGTTTTTT. It is translated as CASSPKRAPRGAKTTGELFF.

This sequence joins TRBV6-6 and TRBJ1-2; 8 positions agree with TRBD1. Trimming removed 6 bases from V and 0 bases from J; junction bases left unmatched: 9. The CDR3 consists of 16 residues. CDR1 and CDR2 from the germline V gene are MNHNY and SVGAGI (reference sequence). The CDR3 DNA follows: TGTGCCAGCAGGCCAGGGGGCGCTTCTTCTAACTATGGCTACACCTTC. It translates to CASRPGGASSNYGYTF.

CDR3 coding DNA: TGTGCCAGCAGCTTGGTCGGCAGTTTGGGCGAGCTGTTTTTT. This encodes CASSLVGSLGELFF. This chain joins TRBV5-4 and TRBJ2-2; D not resolved. Trimming pared 0 bases from V and 11 bases from J, leaving 14 bases between. Germline V gene sequence: CDR1 SGHNT, CDR2 YYREEE (reference sequence). This CDR3 spans 14 amino acids. Together with reference TRBV5-4 and TRBJ2-2, the CDR3 gives the full variable domain: ETGVTQSPTHLIKTRGQQVTLRCSSQSGHNTVSWYQQALGQGPQFIFQYYREEENGRGNFPPRFSGLQFPNYSSELNVNALELDDSALYLCASSLVGSLGELFFGEGSRLTVL.

The chain joins TRBV3-1 (or the pseudogene TRBV3-2) to TRBJ2-3, with unresolved D. Germline V gives CDR1 LGHDT, CDR2 YNNKEL (reference sequence). The CDR3 is 13 amino acids. The ends were cut back, 3 bases at V and 2 bases at J, with 6 bases in the middle. The CDR3 region is CASSQALTDTQYF. CDR3 coding DNA: TGTGCCAGCAGCCAGGCCCTCACAGATACGCAGTATTTT.

In DNA form, the CDR3 reads TGTGCCAGTAGTTCCGCCGGGACTACACGACTGAGCTCCTACAATGAGCAGTTCTTC. Residues: CASSSAGTTRLSSYNEQFF. This chain uses TRBV19 with TRBJ2-1, with 7 bases identical to TRBD2. The CDR3 is 19 amino acids. The trim removed 5 bases at V and 0 bases at J, leaving 16 bases unmatched. Germline assignment: CDR1 LNHDA and CDR2 SQIVND (reference sequence).

In its sample, this clone was seen a few times. This chain links TRBV28 with TRBJ2-2, with TRBD2 matching over 9 bases. Germline V CDR1 and CDR2: MDHEN, SYDVKM. Trimming took 2 bases from V and 2 from J; bases not matched to a gene: 9. CDR3 size: 18 residues. DNA of the CDR3: TGTGCCAGCAGTTTAAGCGCTAGCGGGGCACGAAACACCGGGGAGCTGTTTTTT. This sequence encodes CASSLSASGARNTGELFF.

J is TRBJ2-1 and V is TRBV24-1; 7 bases are a match to TRBD2. The germline V gene encodes CDR1 KGHDR and CDR2 SFDVKD. The CDR3 extends over 13 amino acids. V was clipped by 9 bases and J by 2 bases; unmatched bases: 3. CDR3 in DNA: TGTGCCACCGGGGGGGAAACCTACAATGAGCAGTTCTTC. Residues: CATGGETYNEQFF.

The chain joins TRBV28 to TRBJ1-5; the D gene is possibly TRBD1 (6 bases). V lost 1 base and J lost 8, with 6 bases in between. The CDR3 totals 12 residues. Germline loops: CDR1 MDHEN, CDR2 SYDVKM. CDR3 sequence: CASSLSGEPQHF. The CDR3 coding sequence is TGTGCCAGCAGTTTATCAGGGGAGCCCCAGCATTTT. The full variable domain, completed using reference TRBV28 and TRBJ1-5, is DVKVTQSSRYLVKRTGEKVFLECVQDMDHENMFWYRQDPGLGLRLIYFSYDVKMKEKGDIPEGYSVSREKKERFSLILESASTNQTSMYLCASSLSGEPQHFGDGTRLSIL.